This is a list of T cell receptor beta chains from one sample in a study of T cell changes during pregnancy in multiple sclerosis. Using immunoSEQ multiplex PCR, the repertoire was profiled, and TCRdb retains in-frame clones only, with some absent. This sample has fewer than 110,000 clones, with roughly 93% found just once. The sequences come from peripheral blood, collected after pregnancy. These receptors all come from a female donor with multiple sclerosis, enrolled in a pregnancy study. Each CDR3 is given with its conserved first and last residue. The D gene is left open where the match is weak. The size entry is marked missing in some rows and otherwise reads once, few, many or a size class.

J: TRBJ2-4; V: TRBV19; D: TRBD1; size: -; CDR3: CASSPRPSGTGLAKNIQYF; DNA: TGTGCCAGTAGTCCACGACCTTCCGGGACAGGACTAGCCAAAAACATTCAGTACTTC
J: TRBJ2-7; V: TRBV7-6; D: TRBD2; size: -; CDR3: CASSLSAGEPYEQYF; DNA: TGTGCCAGCAGCTTAAGTGCGGGAGAACCCTACGAGCAGTACTTC
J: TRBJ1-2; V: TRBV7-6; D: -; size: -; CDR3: CASSSYQGPGYGYTF; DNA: TGTGCCAGCAGCTCGTACCAGGGCCCAGGCTATGGCTACACCTTC
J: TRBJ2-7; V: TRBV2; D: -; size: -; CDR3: CASRRAGTEQYF; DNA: TGTGCCAGCAGAAGAGCTGGGACAGAGCAGTACTTC
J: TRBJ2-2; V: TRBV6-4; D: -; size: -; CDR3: CASSAQETGELFF; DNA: TGTGCCAGCAGTGCCCAAGAGACCGGGGAGCTGTTTTTT
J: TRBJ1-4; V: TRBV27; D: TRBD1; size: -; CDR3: CASSSDRGREKLFF; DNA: TGTGCCAGCAGTTCGGACAGGGGTCGAGAAAAACTGTTTTTT
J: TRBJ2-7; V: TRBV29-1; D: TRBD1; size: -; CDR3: CSVAGTVPYEQYF; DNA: TGCAGCGTCGCCGGGACAGTACCCTACGAGCAGTACTTC
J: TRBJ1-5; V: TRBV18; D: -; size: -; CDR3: CASSPSADNQPQHF; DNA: TGTGCCAGCTCACCATCGGCGGACAATCAGCCCCAGCATTTT
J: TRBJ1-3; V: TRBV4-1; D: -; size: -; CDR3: CASSQETEGWGNTIYF; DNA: TGCGCCAGCAGCCAAGAGACTGAGGGCTGGGGAAACACCATATATTTT
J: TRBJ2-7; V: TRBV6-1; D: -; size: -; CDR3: CASSENLLLREQYF; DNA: TGTGCCAGCAGTGAAAACCTTCTCCTACGGGAGCAGTACTTC
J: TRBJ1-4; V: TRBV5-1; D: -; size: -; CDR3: CASSLTATNEKLFF; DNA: TGCGCCAGCAGCTTGACAGCAACTAATGAAAAACTGTTTTTT
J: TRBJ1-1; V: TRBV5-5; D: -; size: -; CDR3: CASSLPDTEAFF; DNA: TGTGCCAGCAGCTTGCCGGACACAGAAGCTTTCTTT
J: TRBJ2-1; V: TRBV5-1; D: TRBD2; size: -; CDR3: CASSTGLAGGPGNYNEQFF; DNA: TGCGCCAGCAGCACGGGACTAGCGGGAGGGCCTGGGAACTACAATGAGCAGTTCTTC
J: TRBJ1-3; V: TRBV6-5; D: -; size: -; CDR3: CASSQTAFSGNTIYF; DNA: TGTGCCAGCAGCCAGACAGCATTCTCTGGAAACACCATATATTTT
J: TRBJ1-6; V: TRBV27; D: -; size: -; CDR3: CASRDSPYNSPLHF; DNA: TGTGCCAGCAGGGACAGCCCCTATAATTCACCCCTCCACTTT
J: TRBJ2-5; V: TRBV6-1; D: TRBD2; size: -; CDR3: CASSEFEAGGQETQYF; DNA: TGTGCCAGCAGTGAATTTGAAGCGGGAGGGCAAGAGACCCAGTACTTC
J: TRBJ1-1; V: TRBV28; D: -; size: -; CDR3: CASRTREGREGDTEAFF; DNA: TGTGCCAGCAGAACCCGAGAGGGCAGGGAGGGGGACACTGAAGCTTTCTTT
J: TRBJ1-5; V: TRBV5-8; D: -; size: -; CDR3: CASSPGQPQHF; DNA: TGTGCCAGCAGCCCGGGGCAGCCCCAGCATTTT
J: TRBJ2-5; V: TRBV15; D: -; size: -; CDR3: CATSRDRRETQYF; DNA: TGTGCCACCAGCAGAGATAGGAGAGAGACCCAGTACTTC
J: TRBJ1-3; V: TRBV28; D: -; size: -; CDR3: CASRHGLNTIYF; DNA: TGTGCCAGCAGACATGGACTTAACACCATATATTTT
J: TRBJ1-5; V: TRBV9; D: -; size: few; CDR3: CASSALPGGNQPQHF; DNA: TGTGCCAGCAGCGCACTCCCGGGGGGGAATCAGCCCCAGCATTTT
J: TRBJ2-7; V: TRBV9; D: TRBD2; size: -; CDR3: CASSSVAGVGEQYF; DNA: TGTGCCAGCAGCTCCGTAGCGGGAGTGGGGGAGCAGTACTTC
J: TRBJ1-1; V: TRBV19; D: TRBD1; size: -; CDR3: CASTKNRGNTEAFF; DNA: TGTGCCAGTACCAAGAACAGGGGAAACACTGAAGCTTTCTTT
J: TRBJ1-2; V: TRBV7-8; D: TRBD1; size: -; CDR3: CASSSPTTGEHGYTF; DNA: TGTGCCAGCAGCTCACCGACGACAGGGGAGCATGGCTACACCTTC
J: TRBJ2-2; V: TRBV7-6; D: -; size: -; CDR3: CASSLPGANTGELFF; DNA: TGTGCCAGCAGCTTACCCGGGGCGAACACCGGGGAGCTGTTTTTT
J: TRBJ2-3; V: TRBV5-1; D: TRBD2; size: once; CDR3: CASSLYSGSTDTQYF; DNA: TGCGCCAGCAGCTTATATAGCGGGAGCACAGATACGCAGTATTTT
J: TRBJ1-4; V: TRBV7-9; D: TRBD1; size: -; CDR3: CASSRRILQGAEKLFF; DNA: TGTGCCAGCAGCCGACGAATTCTTCAGGGGGCGGAAAAACTGTTTTTT
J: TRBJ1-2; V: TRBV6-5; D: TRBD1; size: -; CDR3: CASSYSGTEPNYGYTF; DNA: TGTGCCAGCAGTTACTCCGGGACAGAGCCTAACTATGGCTACACCTTC
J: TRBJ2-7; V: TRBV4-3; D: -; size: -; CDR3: CASSQDWGGHDEQYF; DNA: TGCGCCAGCAGCCAAGACTGGGGGGGGCACGACGAGCAGTACTTC
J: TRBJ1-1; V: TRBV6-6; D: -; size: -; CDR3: CASSWGLMNTEAFF; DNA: TGTGCCAGCAGTTGGGGACTTATGAACACTGAAGCTTTCTTT
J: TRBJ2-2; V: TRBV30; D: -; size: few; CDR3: CAWSLQGSTNTGELFF; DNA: TGTGCCTGGAGTCTTCAGGGTAGCACGAACACCGGGGAGCTGTTTTTT
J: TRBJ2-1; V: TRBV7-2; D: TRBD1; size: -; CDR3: CASSGQRDRGAYNEQFF; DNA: TGTGCCAGCAGCGGCCAGCGGGACAGGGGGGCCTACAATGAGCAGTTCTTC
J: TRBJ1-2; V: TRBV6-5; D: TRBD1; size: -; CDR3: CASIETGGWGYTF; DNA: TGTGCCAGCATCGAGACAGGGGGATGGGGCTACACCTTC
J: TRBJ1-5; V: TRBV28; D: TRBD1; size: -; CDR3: CASSPWTGEQPQHF; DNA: TGTGCCAGCAGCCCTTGGACAGGGGAACAGCCCCAGCATTTT
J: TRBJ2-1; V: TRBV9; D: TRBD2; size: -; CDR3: CASSVVRETSERNEQFF; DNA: TGTGCCAGCAGCGTAGTACGGGAGACTAGCGAAAGGAATGAGCAGTTCTTC
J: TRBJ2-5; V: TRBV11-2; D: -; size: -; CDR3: CASTTLGGQETQYF; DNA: TGTGCCAGCACCACCCTAGGGGGTCAGGAGACCCAGTACTTC
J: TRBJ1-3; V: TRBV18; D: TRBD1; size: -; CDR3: CASSPPRGLSGNTIYF; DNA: TGTGCCAGCTCACCTCCCAGGGGGCTCTCTGGAAACACCATATATTTT
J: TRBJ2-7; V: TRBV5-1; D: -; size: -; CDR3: CASSLDIGAGEQYF; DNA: TGCGCCAGCAGCTTGGATATCGGTGCGGGCGAGCAGTACTTC
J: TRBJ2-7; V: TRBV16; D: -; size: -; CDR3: CASSQSKQNYEQYF; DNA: TGTGCCAGCAGCCAATCTAAACAGAACTACGAGCAGTACTTC
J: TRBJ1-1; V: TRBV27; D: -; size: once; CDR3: CASSSLSAGLTEAFF; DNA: TGTGCCAGCAGTTCTCTTAGCGCGGGGCTCACTGAAGCTTTCTTT
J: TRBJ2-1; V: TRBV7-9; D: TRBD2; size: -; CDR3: CASSPTLSGGANEQFF; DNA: TGTGCCAGCAGCCCAACACTTAGCGGGGGGGCCAATGAGCAGTTCTTC
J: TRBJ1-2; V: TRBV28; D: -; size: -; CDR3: CASSLTGRGYTF; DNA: TGTGCCAGCAGTTTGACAGGACGTGGCTACACCTTC
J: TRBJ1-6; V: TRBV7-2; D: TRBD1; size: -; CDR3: CASSLKTGVSSPLHF; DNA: TGTGCCAGCAGCTTAAAAACAGGGGTTAGTTCACCCCTCCACTTT
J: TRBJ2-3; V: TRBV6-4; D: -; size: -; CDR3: CASSDTGTDTQYF; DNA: TGTGCCAGCAGTGACACGGGCACAGATACGCAGTATTTT
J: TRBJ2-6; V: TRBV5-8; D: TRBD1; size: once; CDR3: CASNRDRAPSGANVLTF; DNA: TGTGCCAGCAACCGGGACAGGGCCCCCTCTGGGGCCAACGTCCTGACTTTC
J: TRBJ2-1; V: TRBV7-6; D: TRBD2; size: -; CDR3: CASSLVGGGGANEQFF; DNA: TGTGCCAGCAGCTTAGTGGGTGGCGGGGGGGCAAATGAGCAGTTCTTC
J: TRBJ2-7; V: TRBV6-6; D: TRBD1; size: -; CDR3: CASSSRQGANYEQYF; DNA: TGTGCCAGCAGTTCCCGACAGGGGGCGAACTACGAGCAGTACTTC
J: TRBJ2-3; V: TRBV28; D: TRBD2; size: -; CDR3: CASKTTSGSTDTQYF; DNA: TGTGCCAGCAAGACGACTAGCGGGAGCACAGATACGCAGTATTTT
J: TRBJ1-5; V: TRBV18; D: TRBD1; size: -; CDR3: CASSRQGLDQPQHF; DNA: TGTGCCAGCTCAAGACAGGGCCTCGATCAGCCCCAGCATTTT
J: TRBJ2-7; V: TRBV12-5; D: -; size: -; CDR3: CASGYYYEQYF; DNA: TGTGCTAGTGGTTATTATTACGAGCAGTACTTC